Below, 26 T cell receptor beta chains from the same sample are listed, as sequenced in a study of cytomegalovirus exposure and HLA in healthy donors. The PCR ran on 60 Vbeta and 13 Jbeta primers. Only in-frame clones appear in the TCRdb table, and some are missing; sequencing was by immunoSEQ multiplex PCR. The table lists about 140,000 clones, around 90% of them singletons. The sample consisted of PBMCs. Receptors originate from a woman in her 40s in good health and CMV-seronegative.

The V gene is TRBV7-6, the J gene TRBJ2-2; 9 bases match TRBD2. Looked up from germline, CDR1 is SGHVS and CDR2 is FNYEAQ. V gave up 5 bases and J gave up 1 base; unmatched junction bases: 5. The CDR3 has 16 amino acids. The DNA for the CDR3 is TGTGCCAGCAGCCCCCTGACTAGCGGGAACACCGGGGAGCTGTTTTTT. Its translation is CASSPLTSGNTGELFF.

V usage is TRBV21-1 and J usage is TRBJ2-7; the table assigns TRBD2, which was not confirmed against the DNA. TRBV21-1 is annotated as a pseudogene. CDR3 size: 16 residues. CDR3 coding DNA: TGTGCCAGCAGCAAAGGAAGGTCTAGCGATTCCTACGAGCAGTACTTC. Translating gives CASSKGRSSDSYEQYF.

V and J are TRBV28 and TRBJ2-5, with 7 bases aligning to TRBD2. The ends lost 6 bases at V and 5 bases at J; junction bases unmatched: 12. Germline V gene data show CDR1 as MDHEN and CDR2 as SYDVKM. CDR3 size: 15 residues. Here the CDR3 DNA reads TGTGCCAGCAGCCCCCCGGGATCCGGGGGGGAGACCCAGTACTTC. It translates to CASSPPGSGGETQYF. The complete variable domain, with remaining parts taken from reference TRBV28 and TRBJ2-5, reads DVKVTQSSRYLVKRTGEKVFLECVQDMDHENMFWYRQDPGLGLRLIYFSYDVKMKEKGDIPEGYSVSREKKERFSLILESASTNQTSMYLCASSPPGSGGETQYFGPGTRLLVL.

This chain joins TRBV5-6 and TRBJ2-7; TRBD1 might be the D (5 bases). CDR3 length: 16 residues. From germline, CDR1 is SGHDT and CDR2 YYEEEE. The V end was cut by 1 base, the J end by 0 bases, with 14 bases between. This CDR3 is CASSLYRTFSSYEQYF. The CDR3 DNA reads as TGTGCCAGCAGCTTGTATCGGACATTTAGCTCCTACGAGCAGTACTTC.

This clone was recorded once. The rearrangement uses TRBV2 and TRBJ2-7; 8 bases are shared with TRBD1. The V gene end was trimmed by 3 bases and the J gene end by 7 bases; junction bases not matched to a gene: 17. Germline-derived CDR1 and CDR2 are SNHLY and FYNNEI. This CDR3 region has 17 residues. CDR3 in amino acids: CASSETRFGQGAGEQYF. The CDR3 DNA is TGTGCCAGCAGTGAGACCCGCTTCGGGCAGGGGGCGGGGGAGCAGTACTTC.

This chain connects TRBV7-9 to TRBJ2-1; a possible D gene is TRBD2 (6 bases). The germline CDR1 and CDR2 sequences are SEHNR and FQNEAQ (reference sequence). Trimming took 1 base from V and 3 from J, leaving 10 bases between them. The CDR3 has 15 residues. The CDR3 here is CASSLDSGFYNEQFF. The CDR3 DNA reads TGTGCCAGCAGCTTAGACAGCGGGTTCTACAATGAGCAGTTCTTC.

The rearrangement joins TRBV4-3 to TRBJ2-5, with a weak D call TRBD2 (6 bases). The CDR3 consists of 15 residues. The V gene's germline CDR1 is LGHNA and CDR2 YSLEER. V dropped 0 bases and J dropped 7 bases, with 15 bases sitting between them. The CDR3 nucleotides read TGCGCCAGCAGCCAAGATTGGGGGATGGAGGGGACCCAGTACTTC. Translating gives CASSQDWGMEGTQYF.

The V gene is TRBV5-1, the J gene TRBJ1-5; D is unresolved. CDR3 size: 13 residues. In germline, CDR1 is SGHRS, CDR2 YFSETQ. Trimming took 4 bases from V and 1 from J, leaving 6 bases between them. The CDR3 DNA sequence: TGCGCCAGCAGCGTTATGAGCAATCAGCCCCAGCATTTT. Its protein is CASSVMSNQPQHF.

The gene calls are TRBV13 and TRBJ1-1; 9 bases align to TRBD1. The CDR3 has 16 amino acids. The germline CDR1 and CDR2 sequences are PRHDT and FYEKMQ (reference sequence). Trimming at V came to 4 bases and at J to 1 base, leaving 7 bases not matched to a gene. CDR3 protein: CASSSLPGQGNTEAFF. The DNA for the CDR3 is TGTGCCAGCAGCTCTTTACCGGGACAGGGGAACACTGAAGCTTTCTTT.

CDR3 DNA: TGTGCCAGCAGCAGCGGGGTGACGGGCAATCAGCCCCAGCATTTT. Protein: CASSSGVTGNQPQHF. The chain has TRBV28 and TRBJ1-5; D unresolved. The CDR3 has 15 residues. Between the trimmed V and J ends, which lost 6 bases and 2 bases, there was a span of 14 bases. Germline V gives CDR1 MDHEN, CDR2 SYDVKM.

This chain connects TRBV11-2 to TRBJ1-5; a possible D gene is TRBD1 (6 bases). Germline V gene data show CDR1 as SGHAT and CDR2 as FQNNGV. The V and J ends lost 3 bases and 3 bases respectively, with 12 bases between them. This CDR3 has 15 amino acids. The CDR3 DNA is TGTGCCAGCAGCTTTTCGGGGGGGCTCAATCAGCCCCAGCATTTT. It is translated as CASSFSGGLNQPQHF.

The chain carries TRBV5-4 and TRBJ1-6, with D possibly being TRBD1 (6 bases). V shed 2 bases and J shed 8 bases, with 11 bases lying between them. The CDR3 consists of 14 residues. Germline CDR1 is SGHNT and CDR2 is YYREEE (reference sequence). The CDR3 reads CASSLTTGHSPLHF. The CDR3 region has the DNA TGTGCCAGCAGCTTAACCACAGGGCATTCACCCCTCCACTTT.

The CDR3 DNA reads TGCGCCAGCAGCCAAGGGGGCGGGGGAGCGAATCAGCCCCAGCATTTT. Translating it yields CASSQGGGGANQPQHF. The chain has TRBV4-1 and TRBJ1-5; D might be TRBD1 (5 bases). CDR3 length: 16 residues. V was clipped by 1 base and J by 4 bases, with 14 bases between them. The germline V gene encodes CDR1 MGHRA and CDR2 YSYEKL.

The chain recombines TRBV2 with TRBJ2-7; 8 bases are shared with TRBD2. This CDR3 is built from 16 residues. Looked up from germline, CDR1 is SNHLY and CDR2 is FYNNEI. J was trimmed by 6 bases and V by 0 bases; bases with no gene match: 10. CDR3 bases: TGTGCCAGCAGTGAAGCGTTGGGACTAGGGGTAAGCGAGCAGTACTTC. As protein: CASSEALGLGVSEQYF.

The chain links TRBV27 to TRBJ1-5; 7 bases are a match to TRBD1. Unmatched junction bases numbered 9, after V lost 4 bases and J lost 9 bases. There are 14 residues in the CDR3. The germline CDR1 and CDR2 sequences are MNHEY and SMNVEV (reference sequence). CDR3: CASSSGGERLPQHF. DNA for the CDR3: TGTGCCAGCAGTTCAGGGGGAGAAAGGTTGCCCCAGCATTTT.

DNA of the CDR3: TGCGCCAGCAGCCAAGGGGGACCGGGGACTAGCGGGTTTTCCTACGAGCAGTACTTC. Encoded protein: CASSQGGPGTSGFSYEQYF. The chain employs TRBV4-1 and TRBJ2-7; 12 nucleotides align to TRBD2. V lost 1 base, J lost 1 base, and 11 bases stayed unmatched. Germline values: CDR1 MGHRA, CDR2 YSYEKL. The CDR3 has 19 residues.

This chain uses TRBV5-1 with TRBJ2-3, with D possibly being TRBD1 (5 bases). This CDR3 comprises 14 residues. The V end was cut by 3 bases, the J end by 4 bases, with 12 bases between. Germline lookup yields CDR1 SGHRS and CDR2 YFSETQ. The CDR3 region has the DNA TGCGCCAGCAGCTGGGAATGGGGCTCAGATACGCAGTATTTT. Its translation: CASSWEWGSDTQYF.

Here the CDR3 reads CASKSGGDTQYF. The CDR3 DNA reads as TGTGCCAGCAAATCAGGGGGGGATACGCAGTATTTT. This chain uses TRBV6-1 with TRBJ2-3; possible D gene TRBD1, 7 bases. Germline values: CDR1 MNHNS, CDR2 SASEGT. This CDR3 has 12 residues. V gave up 7 bases and J gave up 6 bases, with 11 bases separating them.

This rearrangement joins TRBV15 to TRBJ1-1; TRBD1 matches 11 bases. The CDR3 contains 16 residues. The germline CDR1 and CDR2 sequences are LNHNV and YYDKDF (reference sequence). V was clipped by 3 bases and J by 7 bases; unmatched bases: 10. The CDR3 bases are TGTGCCACCAGCAGGGACCGGGACAGGGGGTTGAGTGAAGCTTTCTTT. This translates into CATSRDRDRGLSEAFF.

This chain links TRBV11-3 with TRBJ1-2, with TRBD1 as a possible D gene (5 bases). Germline-derived CDR1 and CDR2 are SGHNT and YENEEA. Trimming took 0 bases from V and 3 from J, leaving 8 bases between them. The CDR3 contains 14 residues. CDR3 sequence (DNA): TGTGCCAGCAGCTTAGATCCACAGGACTATGGCTACACCTTC. Its translation is CASSLDPQDYGYTF.

Note on this clone: An end of the junction does not agree with germline; a read error may underlie this. V is TRBV7-9 and J is TRBJ2-5; 8 bases line up with TRBD2. The germline gives CDR1 SEHNR, CDR2 FQNEAQ (reference sequence). This CDR3 comprises 15 residues. The CDR3 nucleotides read TGTTCCAGCAGCTTCAGTTTAGCGGGAAAAGAGACCCAGTACTTC. Amino acids: CSSSFSLAGKETQYF.

Written as DNA, the CDR3 is TGTGCCAGCAGCTTACTTTGGGAGAGCTATGGCTACACCTTC. Residues: CASSLLWESYGYTF. V and J are TRBV7-2 and TRBJ1-2, with D unclear. Germline V CDR1 and CDR2: SGHTA, FQGNSA. V lost 2 bases to trimming and J lost 4 bases, with 11 bases between them. The CDR3 is 14 residues long.

The rearrangement uses TRBV2 and TRBJ2-7; D perhaps matches TRBD1 (6 bases). V was cut by 5 bases and J by 2 bases, with 16 bases left in between. Per the germline V gene, CDR1 is SNHLY and CDR2 is FYNNEI. The CDR3 has 15 amino acids. The CDR3 sequence: CASSYSGDPPYEQYF. DNA for the CDR3: TGTGCCAGCAGTTACTCAGGGGATCCCCCCTACGAGCAGTACTTC.

V is TRBV6-5 and J is TRBJ2-7; 7 bases map to TRBD2. Trimming took 3 bases from V and 0 from J; bases not matched to a gene: 5. Germline values: CDR1 MNHEY, CDR2 SVGAGI. CDR3 length equals 15 residues. CDR3 in DNA: TGTGCCAGCAGTTATCAGGCTAGCGGCTCCTACGAGCAGTACTTC. This translates into CASSYQASGSYEQYF.

The CDR3 bases are TGTGCCAGCAGTTTCTCTTCCGGGACAGGGGAACATGGCTACACCTTC. Protein: CASSFSSGTGEHGYTF. The chain combines TRBV27 with TRBJ1-2, with TRBD1 identical over 10 bases. The germline V gene encodes CDR1 MNHEY and CDR2 SMNVEV (reference sequence). This CDR3 region has 16 residues. V was clipped by 3 bases and J by 6 bases; unmatched bases: 10.

The J gene is TRBJ2-3, the V gene TRBV2; the D is unclear. Germline CDR1 SNHLY, CDR2 FYNNEI. This CDR3 comprises 12 residues. V was clipped by 5 bases and J by 2 bases, with 5 bases between them. CDR3 bases: TGTGCCAGCAGTCTAGTCACAGATACGCAGTATTTT. Protein sequence: CASSLVTDTQYF.